The 32 T cell receptor beta chains reported below all come from one sample, sequenced in a study of T cells in Graves' hyperthyroidism and ophthalmopathy (dated by TCRdb to about 2019). Library generation was performed with multiplex PCR. The data were produced on an Illumina HiSeq 2000. TCR beta CDR3 regions were amplified from RNA transcripts. The first round of RT-PCR for the TCR CDR3 was performed with the HTBI primer set and the Qiagen OneStep RT-PCR kit. TCRdb reprocessed the public reads (quality trimming at Q25 with fastp, clone calling with MiXCR) and kept in-frame beta chains. All rows with the same CDR3 protein become a single entry with the most common DNA and genes. Counted in this sample were about 270,000 distinct CDR3 sequences; 22% of them appeared once. Roughly 60% of the sample comes from the top ten. The sequenced material came from blood. The receptors were sampled from a man aged 25 to 45 with Graves' ophthalmopathy.

This clonotype appeared many times. J is TRBJ2-2 and V is TRBV20-1; the match to TRBD2 covers 10 bases. Per the germline V gene, CDR1 is DFQATT and CDR2 is SNEGSKA (reference sequence). CDR3 length: 16 residues. V lost 5 bases and J lost 4; bases outside the gene matches: 10. The CDR3 bases are TGCAGTGCTCAGGGCCTGGTAGCGGGAGGCACCGGGGAGCTGTTTTTT. Encoded protein: CSAQGLVAGGTGELFF.

This clonotype has a count of ten or more. V is TRBV2 and J is TRBJ1-1; possibly TRBD1 for D (5 bases). Trimming pared 0 bases from V and 4 bases from J, leaving 6 bases between. Germline loops: CDR1 SNHLY, CDR2 FYNNEI. CDR3 size: 13 residues. CDR3 loop: CASSEAQGTEAFF. As DNA, the CDR3 is TGTGCCAGCAGTGAAGCTCAGGGCACTGAAGCTTTCTTT.

This clonotype was counted only a few times. The chain has TRBV30 and TRBJ1-3; D is ambiguous. Trimming pared 0 bases from V and 0 bases from J, leaving 6 bases between. Germline loops: CDR1 GTSNPN, CDR2 SVGIG (reference sequence). The CDR3 totals 14 residues. The CDR3 loop is CAWSVSLSGNTIYF. CDR3 sequence (DNA): TGTGCCTGGAGTGTCTCACTCTCTGGAAACACCATATATTTT.

The rearrangement joins TRBV5-5 to TRBJ1-1; D not resolved. Deletions cut 0 bases from V and 4 bases from J, with 13 bases between. Germline V CDR1 and CDR2: SGHKS, YYEKEE (reference sequence). The CDR3 consists of 15 residues. CDR3 coding DNA: TGTGCCAGCAGCTTGGCTGACCAGTGGGGCACTGAAGCTTTCTTT. Translation gives CASSLADQWGTEAFF.

The chain carries TRBV10-3 and TRBJ2-5; the match to TRBD2 covers 9 bases. The germline V gene has CDR1 ENHRY and CDR2 SYGVKD. The length of the CDR3 is 14 residues. As DNA, the CDR3 is TGTGCTACGGCAGGTGGCGGGAGGGGAGAGACCCAGTACTTC. Translating gives CATAGGGRGETQYF.

This clonotype was counted many times. This rearrangement joins TRBV5-1 to TRBJ2-1, with 13 bases fitting TRBD2. Germline V gene sequence: CDR1 SGHRS, CDR2 YFSETQ. Unmatched junction bases numbered 7, after V lost 4 bases and J lost 9 bases. CDR3 length: 15 amino acids. As DNA, the CDR3 is TGCGCCAGCAGCCCCGGACTAGCGGGAGTCGTTGAGCAGTTCTTC. Its translation is CASSPGLAGVVEQFF.

This clonotype was seen only a few times. This sequence joins TRBV28 and TRBJ1-2; 10 bases are a match to TRBD1. With V trimmed by 3 bases and J by 4 bases, 2 bases remained unmatched. The CDR3 totals 14 residues. The germline V gene has CDR1 MDHEN and CDR2 SYDVKM. In DNA, the CDR3 is TGTGCCAGCAGTTTTGGGACAGGGGTCTATGGCTACACCTTC. Translated, it gives CASSFGTGVYGYTF.

This clonotype was observed a handful of times. V is TRBV7-8 and J is TRBJ2-1, with D tentatively TRBD2 (5 bases). Trimming left V 2 bases short and J 6 bases short, with 14 bases between. This CDR3 spans 15 amino acids. CDR1 is SGHVS and CDR2 is FQNEAQ in the germline V gene. CDR3 sequence reads: CASSLWAGEANEQFF. CDR3 DNA: TGTGCCAGCAGCTTATGGGCGGGCGAGGCCAATGAGCAGTTCTTC.

The CDR3 loop is CASRQEGLAGATKFF. The CDR3 nucleotides read TGTGCCAGTAGGCAAGAAGGACTAGCCGGGGCAACCAAGTTCTTC. The rearrangement uses TRBV19 and TRBJ2-1; TRBD2 matches at 8 bases. This CDR3 is built from 15 residues. J was trimmed by 14 bases and V by 6 bases; bases with no gene match: 18. The V gene's germline CDR1 is LNHDA and CDR2 SQIVND (reference sequence).

The V gene is TRBV7-3, the J gene TRBJ2-2; 11 positions match TRBD2. The ends lost 4 bases at V and 2 bases at J; junction bases unmatched: 6. CDR3 length equals 17 residues. Germline V gives CDR1 SGHTA, CDR2 FQGTGA. The CDR3, as DNA: TGTGCCAGCAGCTCCGGACTAGCGGGCCTCAACACCGGGGAGCTGTTTTTT. Its translation: CASSSGLAGLNTGELFF.

The CDR3, as DNA: TGTGCCAGCAGTCCAGGGGTATCTAATGAAAAACTGTTTTTT. Protein product: CASSPGVSNEKLFF. V and J are TRBV12-3 or TRBV12-4 and TRBJ1-4, with D perhaps TRBD1 (6 bases). V lost 5 bases and J lost 3, with 10 bases in between. CDR3 size: 14 residues.

The V gene is TRBV28, the J gene TRBJ1-1; 7 bases agree with TRBD1. The ends lost 8 bases at V and 7 bases at J; junction bases unmatched: 16. The CDR3 totals 15 residues. Germline loops: CDR1 MDHEN, CDR2 SYDVKM. The DNA for the CDR3 is TGTGCCAGCGAGCCTTACAGGGGTCGGGTAGTTGAAGCTTTCTTT. Its translation is CASEPYRGRVVEAFF.

V usage is TRBV30 and J usage is TRBJ2-7, with a possible D match to TRBD2 (6 bases). V was pared by 2 bases and J by 3 bases, with 11 bases between. The germline gives CDR1 GTSNPN, CDR2 SVGIG (reference sequence). There are 13 residues in the CDR3. CDR3 protein: CAWSTGVGYEQYF. CDR3 DNA: TGTGCCTGGAGTACGGGAGTCGGCTACGAGCAGTACTTC.

In its sample, this clonotype was seen many times. The genes are TRBV30 and TRBJ2-3; 9 bases map to TRBD2. CDR1 is GTSNPN and CDR2 is SVGIG in the germline V gene (reference sequence). J was trimmed by 3 bases and V by 0 bases; bases with no gene match: 4. The CDR3 spans 15 residues. CDR3 nucleotides: TGTGCCTGGAGTGTGGGGAGCGGGAGGACAGATACGCAGTATTTT. Translating gives CAWSVGSGRTDTQYF.

This clonotype occurred many times. The chain has TRBV2 and TRBJ1-1, with D hard to call. This CDR3 region has 14 residues. The V gene lost 0 bases and the J gene lost 3 bases, with 8 bases spanning the gap. Germline assignment: CDR1 SNHLY and CDR2 FYNNEI. CDR3 in DNA: TGTGCCAGCAGTGAAGCGGGAAGCTACACTGAAGCTTTCTTT. Protein sequence: CASSEAGSYTEAFF.

The chain links TRBV20-1 to TRBJ1-1, with 8 bases matching TRBD1. Germline V gene data show CDR1 as DFQATT and CDR2 as SNEGSKA (reference sequence). The CDR3 totals 14 residues. V was pared by 0 bases and J by 11 bases, with 11 bases of the junction left unmatched. CDR3 sequence reads: CSARDGTGQSRAFF. CDR3 DNA: TGCAGTGCTAGAGATGGGACAGGCCAATCTAGGGCTTTCTTT.

This clonotype has only a few counts. The chain has TRBV9 and TRBJ2-3; 9 bases are shared with TRBD1. CDR1 is SGDLS and CDR2 is YYNGEE in the germline V gene. V lost 4 bases and J lost 1; bases outside the gene matches: 7. The CDR3 runs to 16 residues. The CDR3 region is CASSPGTGQGTDTQYF. In nucleotides, the CDR3 is TGTGCCAGCAGCCCAGGGACAGGGCAGGGCACAGATACGCAGTATTTT.

This clonotype was recorded a few times. The chain has TRBV24-1 and TRBJ1-5, with TRBD1 matching over 7 bases. CDR3 length: 13 residues. V lost 5 bases to trimming and J lost 5 bases; unmatched junction nucleotides: 2. CDR1 and CDR2 (germline): KGHDR, SFDVKD. CDR3 nucleotides: TGTGCCACCAGTGGACAGGGTTATCAGCCCCAGCATTTT. Translated, it gives CATSGQGYQPQHF.

This clonotype came up a few times. This sequence joins TRBV7-8 and TRBJ2-1, with a tentative D call TRBD2 (6 bases). CDR1 is SGHVS and CDR2 is FQNEAQ in the germline V gene. CDR3 length: 14 residues. The germline V and J ends were trimmed by 1 base and 5 bases, with 9 bases remaining between them. DNA of the CDR3: TGTGCCAGCAGCTTAGATGGGAGGAACAATGAGCAGTTCTTC. The encoded protein is CASSLDGRNNEQFF.

The chain couples TRBV5-1 to TRBJ1-2, with D perhaps matching TRBD1 (5 bases). Germline loops: CDR1 SGHRS, CDR2 YFSETQ. Trimming shortened V by 4 bases and J by 6 bases, and 13 bases separated the two germline ends. The CDR3 has 13 residues. The CDR3 sequence: CASSPTGADGYTF. The CDR3 DNA reads TGCGCCAGCAGCCCTACAGGTGCGGATGGCTACACCTTC.

For this clonotype: Since a much larger clone is just one base distant, this may be a read error. The chain is built from TRBV12-3 or TRBV12-4 and TRBJ1-2, with TRBD1 as a possible D gene (5 bases). This CDR3 has 14 amino acids. The CDR3 nucleotides are TGTGCCAGCACCTTAAGGGGCAGGGACTATGGCTACGCCTTC. This gives the protein CASTLRGRDYGYAF.

The V gene is TRBV12-3 or TRBV12-4, the J gene TRBJ2-7, with 8 positions matching TRBD2. The J segment lost 7 bases and the V segment lost 6 bases, leaving 11 bases of the junction unmatched. CDR3 length: 14 amino acids. Here the CDR3 DNA reads TGTGCCAGCAGGCGTAGCTCGGGGGGGGGTGAGCAGTACTTC. Its protein product is CASRRSSGGGEQYF.

The chain joins TRBV5-1 to TRBJ2-1, with D hard to call. The germline V and J ends were trimmed by 1 base and 2 bases, with 13 bases remaining between them. CDR3 size: 16 residues. Per germline, CDR1 SGHRS and CDR2 YFSETQ. The CDR3 bases are TGCGCCAGCAGCTTGCGTTTGGGTAGCCCCTACAATGAGCAGTTCTTC. It codes for CASSLRLGSPYNEQFF.

This clonotype was seen repeatedly, ten times or more. This chain links TRBV11-2 with TRBJ2-7; D gene unclear. The V and J ends lost 5 bases and 4 bases respectively, with 12 bases between them. The CDR3 length is 13 residues. From germline, CDR1 is SGHAT and CDR2 FQNNGV. The CDR3: CASSRMDGYEQYF. CDR3 in DNA: TGTGCCAGCAGCCGAATGGACGGGTACGAGCAGTACTTC.

This clonotype was picked up a small number of times. The V gene is TRBV11-3, the J gene TRBJ2-5; 9 bases match TRBD1. Germline lookup yields CDR1 SGHNT and CDR2 YENEEA. The V and J ends lost 6 bases and 1 base, in that order; junction bases with no gene match: 6. There are 15 residues in the CDR3. The CDR3 bases are TGTGCCAGCAGGCTAAACAGGGGGCGCCAAGAGACCCAGTACTTC. Protein sequence: CASRLNRGRQETQYF.

This clonotype was seen repeatedly, ten times or more. The V and J genes are TRBV18 and TRBJ1-1; no firm D call. The V and J ends lost 5 bases and 3 bases respectively, with 10 bases between them. In germline, CDR1 is KGHSH, CDR2 LQKENI. The CDR3 runs to 13 residues. The CDR3 region has the DNA TGTGCCAGCTCATCTGGTAGGGACACTGAAGCTTTCTTT. This codes for CASSSGRDTEAFF.

This chain joins TRBV6-1 and TRBJ1-6; D unresolved. This CDR3 is built from 13 residues. V was cut by 5 bases and J by 8 bases, with 10 bases left in between. Per germline, CDR1 MNHNS and CDR2 SASEGT. The CDR3 sequence is CASSPRWDSPLHF. The CDR3 coding sequence is TGTGCCAGCAGTCCCCGGTGGGATTCACCCCTCCACTTT.

This clonotype has a count of ten or more. The chain links TRBV5-1 to TRBJ2-1; D uncertain. Between the trimmed V and J ends, which lost 2 bases and 0 bases, there was a span of 9 bases. The V gene's germline CDR1 is SGHRS and CDR2 YFSETQ. The CDR3 totals 15 residues. The CDR3 here is CASSFQASSYNEQFF. The CDR3 region has the DNA TGCGCCAGCAGCTTCCAGGCCAGCTCCTACAATGAGCAGTTCTTC.

This clonotype was observed a few times. J is TRBJ2-1 and V is TRBV12-3 or TRBV12-4; no firm D call. CDR3 length: 11 residues. Trimming cost V 5 bases and J 9 bases, with 8 bases left between them. DNA of the CDR3: TGTGCCAGCAGTGATCGACTTGAGCAGTTCTTC. Protein product: CASSDRLEQFF.

This clonotype came up a few times. The rearrangement uses TRBV30 and TRBJ1-4; unclear D gene. From germline, CDR1 is GTSNPN and CDR2 SVGIG (reference sequence). This CDR3 region has 13 residues. V lost 2 bases and J 8 bases, leaving 12 bases between the germline ends. The CDR3 loop reads CAWSWTFSEKLFF. CDR3 in DNA: TGTGCCTGGAGTTGGACTTTTAGCGAAAAACTGTTTTTT.

Points on this clonotype: A much larger clone sits a single nucleotide away, making a read error possible. The chain joins TRBV7-8 to TRBJ1-5; TRBD1 is a possible D gene (6 bases). CDR1 and CDR2 from the germline V gene are SGHVS and FQNEAQ. The CDR3 consists of 15 residues. Trimming stripped 8 bases from V and 0 bases from J, with 14 bases between. The CDR3 DNA reads TGTGCCAGCGGCGCAACGGACAGTAGCAATCAGCCCCAGCATTTT. Its protein is CASGATDSSNQPQHF.

This rearrangement joins TRBV7-3 to TRBJ1-3; D not resolved. V lost 2 bases to trimming and J lost 8 bases, with 10 bases between them. The CDR3 sequence is 13 residues long. Germline values: CDR1 SGHTA, CDR2 FQGTGA. The CDR3 nucleotides are TGTGCCAGCAGCTTATGGTCCGGGGACACCATATATTTT. Translating it yields CASSLWSGDTIYF.